This T cell receptor beta chain is drawn from a study of T-cell memory formation after mild COVID-19. This clonotype was detected a few times. Constant-segment primers and 5'RACE yielded cDNA libraries for TCR alpha and TCR beta, each carrying sample barcodes and UMIs. TCRdb re-called the 5' RACE reads with MiXCR, one entry per CDR3 protein. The sample yields some 65,000 distinct CDR3 sequences, over 15% seen once. This sequence originates from an adult woman who had mild COVID-19 (a few samples of this study predate the infection). Cell type and time point are not known. Sequencing was done on a sample of PBMCs or a T cell subset sorted from them (not recorded which).

CDR3 sequence: CASSLRTGNQPQHF. CDR3 nucleotides: TGTGCCAGCAGTTTAAGGACAGGCAATCAGCCCCAGCATTTT. This chain connects TRBV27 to TRBJ1-5; possibly TRBD1 for D (6 bases). V lost 2 bases, J lost 2 bases, and 7 bases lay in between. The CDR3 runs 14 residues. CDR1 and CDR2 (germline): MNHEY, SMNVEV (reference sequence).